Listed here are 13 T cell receptor beta chains from one sample, sequenced in a study of shared clonotypes between healthy human individuals. Clones were sequenced by immunoSEQ multiplex PCR, and TCRdb holds only the in-frame ones, with some missing. The sample has a few hundred thousand clones, over 75% seen once. Sequenced: memory CD8+ T cells sorted from blood. The subset was: CD45RO+ cells pooled with CCR7-negative TemRA cells. The receptor set was obtained from a man aged 18-30 years in good health.

The CDR3 DNA follows: TGTGCCAGCAGCTCCGTGGTCGTGCAACGTCAAGAGACCCAGTACTTC. As protein: CASSSVVVQRQETQYF. This rearrangement joins TRBV7-9 to TRBJ2-5; D is uncertain. Trimming removed 4 bases at V and 2 bases at J, with 17 bases between. From germline, CDR1 is SEHNR and CDR2 FQNEAQ (reference sequence). The CDR3 is 16 residues long.

CDR3 amino acids: CASSRKNNYGYTF. For the CDR3, the DNA is TGTGCCAGCAGCCGGAAGAATAACTATGGCTACACCTTC. The J gene is TRBJ1-2, the V gene TRBV5-4; D remains unclear. Trimming took off 4 bases at V and 1 base at J, with 8 bases between the two ends. The CDR3 is made up of 13 amino acids. Germline V gene data show CDR1 as SGHNT and CDR2 as YYREEE (reference sequence).

About this clone: This sample also contains other DNA sequences that code for the same CDR3. The V gene is TRBV2, the J gene TRBJ1-1, with D unclear. V dropped 4 bases and J dropped 2 bases, with 5 bases sitting between them. CDR1 and CDR2 (germline): SNHLY, FYNNEI. The CDR3 length is 12 residues. As DNA, the CDR3 is TGTGCCAGCAGTGTGGGAAACACTGAAGCTTTCTTT. Translated, it gives CASSVGNTEAFF.

The chain uses TRBV7-2 and TRBJ2-7, with D unclear. CDR1 and CDR2 from the germline V gene are SGHTA and FQGNSA. V was clipped by 0 bases and J by 3 bases, with 3 bases between them. The CDR3 has 12 amino acids. Written as DNA, the CDR3 is TGTGCCAGCAGCTTAGCCTACTACGAGCAGTACTTC. Protein: CASSLAYYEQYF.

This clone was counted only a few times. This rearrangement joins TRBV29-1 to TRBJ2-3; the D gene could be TRBD1 or TRBD2 (5 bases each). The V end was cut by 3 bases, the J end by 5 bases, with 15 bases between. The CDR3 covers 14 residues. CDR1 and CDR2 (germline): SQVTM, ANQGSEA. The CDR3 region is CSVEGTEGRDTQYF. The CDR3 bases are TGCAGCGTTGAGGGGACCGAAGGAAGAGATACGCAGTATTTT.

The chain carries TRBV13 and TRBJ2-1; 14 nucleotides line up with TRBD2. The CDR3 length is 17 residues. CDR1 and CDR2 from the germline V gene are PRHDT and FYEKMQ (reference sequence). Trimming at V came to 4 bases and at J to 5 bases, leaving 7 bases not matched to a gene. CDR3 DNA: TGTGCCAGCAGCTCCAGACTAGCGGGGGGGAAGGACAATGAGCAGTTCTTC. Its protein is CASSSRLAGGKDNEQFF. The full variable domain, completed using reference TRBV13 and TRBJ2-1, is AAGVIQSPRHLIKEKRETATLKCYPIPRHDTVYWYQQGPGQDPQFLISFYEKMQSDKGSIPDRFSAQQFSDYHSELNMSSLELGDSALYFCASSSRLAGGKDNEQFFGPGTRLTVL.

The gene calls are TRBV7-6 and TRBJ1-3; D is unclear. This CDR3 is built from 14 residues. V was shortened by 6 bases and J by 2 bases, with 11 bases between the two germline ends. From germline, CDR1 is SGHVS and CDR2 FNYEAQ. The CDR3 loop is CASRGPLAGNTIYF. DNA for the CDR3: TGTGCCAGCAGAGGACCGCTGGCTGGAAACACCATATATTTT.

Concerning this clone itself: The junction differs from germline at one of its ends, possibly a read error. The chain employs TRBV6-5 and TRBJ2-3; D unclear. CDR1 MNHEY and CDR2 SVGAGI come from the germline V gene. The CDR3 consists of 15 residues. The CDR3, as DNA: TGTGCCAGCAGTTACGAGTCCAACCAGGCAGATACGCGGTATTTT. It specifies CASSYESNQADTRYF.

This rearrangement joins TRBV25-1 to TRBJ2-3; the match to TRBD1 covers 9 bases. V dropped 1 base and J dropped 5; count of bases not matched to a gene: 10. This CDR3 contains 17 residues. Germline V gene data show CDR1 as MGHDK and CDR2 as SYGVNS. The CDR3 spells CASSEFLTGTGIDTQYF. The CDR3, as DNA: TGTGCCAGCAGTGAATTCCTAACCGGGACAGGGATAGATACGCAGTATTTT.

The chain recombines TRBV4-1 with TRBJ2-7, with D maybe TRBD2 (5 bases). The germline gives CDR1 MGHRA, CDR2 YSYEKL. The V end was cut by 0 bases, the J end by 6 bases, with 12 bases between. There are 14 residues in the CDR3. The CDR3 DNA sequence: TGCGCCAGCAGCCAAGATCTTGGCGGGTCCGAGCAGTACTTC. Amino acid sequence: CASSQDLGGSEQYF.

The chain employs TRBV27 and TRBJ1-6, with D unclear. V was cut by 0 bases and J by 8 bases, with 5 bases left in between. Germline CDR1 MNHEY, CDR2 SMNVEV (reference sequence). CDR3 size: 13 residues. The CDR3 bases are TGTGCCAGCAGTTTATCCGCTGATTCACCCCTCCACTTT. It specifies CASSLSADSPLHF.

This rearrangement joins TRBV5-6 to TRBJ2-1; D unresolved. The length of the CDR3 is 12 residues. Germline CDR1 SGHDT, CDR2 YYEEEE. V lost 2 bases and J lost 9, with 9 bases in between. The CDR3 loop is CASSFIKGEQFF. CDR3 coding DNA: TGTGCCAGCAGCTTTATCAAGGGTGAGCAGTTCTTC.

This chain links TRBV27 with TRBJ1-1; D is unclear. The CDR3 contains 15 residues. V was shortened by 5 bases and J by 0 bases, with 13 bases between the two germline ends. CDR1 is MNHEY, CDR2 SMNVEV, per germline (reference sequence). The CDR3 region is CASSRGSVMNTEAFF. CDR3 DNA sequence: TGTGCCAGCAGTCGAGGGTCAGTCATGAACACTGAAGCTTTCTTT.